This T cell receptor (beta chain) was observed in a study of blood T cells in healthy people across ages. The CDR3 sequence is 14 residues long. The V gene end was trimmed by 4 bases and the J gene end by 12 bases; junction bases not matched to a gene: 11. Germline loops: CDR1 MDHEN, CDR2 SYDVKM. Study outcomes and limitations: Calculation of diversity from one million T cells yielded estimates considered to be underestimates.

A second 7 to 11 cycle PCR used barcoded and J-beta primers. TCRdb used MiXCR to reprocess the 5' RACE reads, holding one entry per CDR3 protein. This sample has hundreds of thousands of distinct CDR3 sequences, with more than 45% found just once. Concerning this clonotype itself: The target antigen is unknown.

Source material: blood. The sequence was collected from a man aged 30-40 years in good health. The gene calls are TRBV28 and TRBJ2-1; 8 bases align to TRBD1. The CDR3 is CASSSPGQTGGQFF. The DNA for the CDR3 is TGTGCCAGCAGTTCACCAGGCCAAACAGGGGGGCAGTTCTTC.